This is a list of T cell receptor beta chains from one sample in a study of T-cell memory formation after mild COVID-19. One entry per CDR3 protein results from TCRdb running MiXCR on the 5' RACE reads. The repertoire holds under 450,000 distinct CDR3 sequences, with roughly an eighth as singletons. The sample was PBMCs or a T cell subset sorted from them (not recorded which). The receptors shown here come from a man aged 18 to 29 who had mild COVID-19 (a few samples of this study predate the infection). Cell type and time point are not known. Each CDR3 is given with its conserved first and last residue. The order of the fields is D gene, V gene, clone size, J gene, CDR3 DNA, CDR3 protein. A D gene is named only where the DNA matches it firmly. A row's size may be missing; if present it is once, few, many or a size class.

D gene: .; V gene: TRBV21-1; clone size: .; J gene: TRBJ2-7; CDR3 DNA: TGTGCCAGCCCTTTCGCAGAGCAGTACTTC; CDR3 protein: CASPFAEQYF
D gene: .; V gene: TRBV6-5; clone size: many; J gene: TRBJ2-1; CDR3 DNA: TGTGCCAGCAGCGTTACAGGGTACAATGAGCAGTTCTTC; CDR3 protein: CASSVTGYNEQFF
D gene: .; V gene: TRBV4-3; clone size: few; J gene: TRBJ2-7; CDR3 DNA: TGCGCCAGCAGCCAAGAAAGAACAGGGCCCTACGAGCAGTACTTC; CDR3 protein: CASSQERTGPYEQYF
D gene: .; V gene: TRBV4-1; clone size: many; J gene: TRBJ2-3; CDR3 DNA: TGCGCCACCACCGGGGACGGGTACTTCAGCACAGATACGCAGTATTTT; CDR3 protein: CATTGDGYFSTDTQYF
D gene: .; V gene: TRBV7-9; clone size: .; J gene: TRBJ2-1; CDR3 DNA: TGTGCCAGCAGCCACCCGTCAGCTTTTTACAATGAGCAGTTCTTC; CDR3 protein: CASSHPSAFYNEQFF
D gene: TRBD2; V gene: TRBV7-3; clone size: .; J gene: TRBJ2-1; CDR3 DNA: TGTGCCAGCAGCTCCATAGCGGGGGAACACAATGAGCAGTTCTTC; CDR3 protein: CASSSIAGEHNEQFF
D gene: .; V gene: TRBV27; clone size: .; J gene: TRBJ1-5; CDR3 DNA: TGTGCCAGCAGTCCCGTAGACAGTCGGAATCAGCCCCAGCATTTT; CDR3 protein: CASSPVDSRNQPQHF
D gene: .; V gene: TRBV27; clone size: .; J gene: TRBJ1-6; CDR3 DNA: TGTGCCAGCAGTTTTGGACTGAAAAATTCACCCCTCCACTTT; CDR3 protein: CASSFGLKNSPLHF
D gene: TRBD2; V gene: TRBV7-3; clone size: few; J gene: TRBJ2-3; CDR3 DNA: TGTGCCAGCAGCTTAACTAGCGGGGGGGCTAGCACAGATACGCAGTATTTT; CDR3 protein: CASSLTSGGASTDTQYF
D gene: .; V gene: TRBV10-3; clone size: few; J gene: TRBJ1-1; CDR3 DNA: TGTGCCATCAGTGTGAGCCCGACAGGCGGTGTTATGAACACTGAAGCTTTCTTT; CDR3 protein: CAISVSPTGGVMNTEAFF
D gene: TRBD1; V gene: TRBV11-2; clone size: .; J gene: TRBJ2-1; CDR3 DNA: TGTGCCAGCAGCGCCGGACAGGGGGCAGATGAGCAGTTCTTC; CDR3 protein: CASSAGQGADEQFF
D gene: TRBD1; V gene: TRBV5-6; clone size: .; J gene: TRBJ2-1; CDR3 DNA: TGTGCCAGCAGCTTCGGACAGGGTTTCAATGAGCAGTTCTTC; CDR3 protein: CASSFGQGFNEQFF
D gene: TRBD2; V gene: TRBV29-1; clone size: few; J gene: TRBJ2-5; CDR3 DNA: TGCAGCGTTAGTCCCCGGGGGGGAGAGACCCAGTACTTC; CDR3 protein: CSVSPRGGETQYF
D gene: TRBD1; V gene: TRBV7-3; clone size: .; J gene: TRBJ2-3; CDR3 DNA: TGTGCCAGCAGCTTTTGGACAGGGGGAAGAACAGATACGCAGTATTTT; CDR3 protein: CASSFWTGGRTDTQYF
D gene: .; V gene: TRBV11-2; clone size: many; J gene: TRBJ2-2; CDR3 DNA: TGTGCCAGCAGCCTCGGACAGACCGGGGAGCTGTTTTTT; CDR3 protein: CASSLGQTGELFF
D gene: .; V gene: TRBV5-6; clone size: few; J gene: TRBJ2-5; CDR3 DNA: TGTGCCAGCAGCTCCCCCAGGGCAGGGGAGACCCAGTACTTC; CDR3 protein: CASSSPRAGETQYF
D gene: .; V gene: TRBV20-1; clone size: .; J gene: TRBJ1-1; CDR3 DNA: TGCAGTGCGCTGGACCCACAGGGGAACACTGAAGCTTTCTTT; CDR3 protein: CSALDPQGNTEAFF
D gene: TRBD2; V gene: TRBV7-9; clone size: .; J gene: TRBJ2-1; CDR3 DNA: TGTGCCAGCAGCTTAGCATCCGGGACTACAGTCTACAATGAGCAGTTCTTC; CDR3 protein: CASSLASGTTVYNEQFF
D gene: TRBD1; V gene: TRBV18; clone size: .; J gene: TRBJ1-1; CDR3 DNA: TGTGCCAGCTCACGTGCACAGGGGGACACTGAAGCTTTCTTT; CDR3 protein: CASSRAQGDTEAFF
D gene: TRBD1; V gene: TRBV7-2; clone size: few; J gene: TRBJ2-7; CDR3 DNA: TGTGCCAGCAGTTACAGGACAGGGGACGAGCAGTACTTC; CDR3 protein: CASSYRTGDEQYF
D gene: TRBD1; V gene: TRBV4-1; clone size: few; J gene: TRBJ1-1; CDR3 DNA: TGCGCCAGCAGCCAAGATTGGACTCAGTGGGACAGGGTGCCCCCGGCTGAAGCTTTCTTT; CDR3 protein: CASSQDWTQWDRVPPAEAFF
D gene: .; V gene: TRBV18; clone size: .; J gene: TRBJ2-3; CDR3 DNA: TGTGCCAGCTCACCGGCGAGAAGCACAGATACGCAGTATTTT; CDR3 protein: CASSPARSTDTQYF
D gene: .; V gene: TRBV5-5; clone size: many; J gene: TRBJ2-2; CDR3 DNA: TGTGCCAGCGCCCCGGGGGGCCGATTAACCGGGGAGCTGTTTTTT; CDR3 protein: CASAPGGRLTGELFF
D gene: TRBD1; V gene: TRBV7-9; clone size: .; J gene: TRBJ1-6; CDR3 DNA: TGTGCCAGCAGCCAACCTCCAGGGACAGCACGCTCACCCCTCCACTTT; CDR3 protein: CASSQPPGTARSPLHF
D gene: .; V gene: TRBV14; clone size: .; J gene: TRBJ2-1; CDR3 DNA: TGTGCCAGCAGCTACAGGGATTCCTACAATGAGCAGTTCTTC; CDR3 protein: CASSYRDSYNEQFF
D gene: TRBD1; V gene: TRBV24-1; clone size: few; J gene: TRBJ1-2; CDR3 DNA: TGTGCCACCAGTGATTGGAAACAGGGGGCCCACTATGGCTACACCTTC; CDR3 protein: CATSDWKQGAHYGYTF
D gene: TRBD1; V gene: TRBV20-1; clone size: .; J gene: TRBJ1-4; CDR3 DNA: TGCAGTGCTAGACCCGGACAGGGGAATGAAAAACTGTTTTTT; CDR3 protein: CSARPGQGNEKLFF
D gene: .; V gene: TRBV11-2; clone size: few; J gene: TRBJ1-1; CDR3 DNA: TGTGCCAGCAGCTTGAGCCCAGGGAAGAACACTGAAGCTTTCTTT; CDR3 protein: CASSLSPGKNTEAFF
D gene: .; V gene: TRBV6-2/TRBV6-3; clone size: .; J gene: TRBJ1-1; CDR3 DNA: TGTGCCAGCACCCCGGCGGACAGATGGACTGAAGCTTTCTTT; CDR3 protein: CASTPADRWTEAFF
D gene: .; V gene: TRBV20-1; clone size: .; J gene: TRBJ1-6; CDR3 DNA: TGCAGTGCTAGGGATAAAACCTTAGGTTATAATTCACCCCTCCACTTT; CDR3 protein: CSARDKTLGYNSPLHF
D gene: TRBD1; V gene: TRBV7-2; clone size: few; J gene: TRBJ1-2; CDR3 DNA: TGTGCCAGCAGCCCGCGCAGCTTGGCGACCGGGACAGGCCGCTATGGCTACACCTTC; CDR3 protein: CASSPRSLATGTGRYGYTF
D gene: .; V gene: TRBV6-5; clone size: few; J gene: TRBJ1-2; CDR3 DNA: TGTGCCAGCAGTTATACCGACCGACGAAACTACTATGGCTACACCTTC; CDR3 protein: CASSYTDRRNYYGYTF
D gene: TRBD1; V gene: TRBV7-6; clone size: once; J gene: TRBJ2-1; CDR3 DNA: TGTGCCAGCAGCCTGACAGGGTGGTCGGATGAGCAGTTCTTC; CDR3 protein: CASSLTGWSDEQFF
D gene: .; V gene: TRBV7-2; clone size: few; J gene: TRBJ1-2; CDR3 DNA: TGTGCCAGCAGCTTATACGTCGGGGGCGAGGGCTACACCTTC; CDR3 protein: CASSLYVGGEGYTF
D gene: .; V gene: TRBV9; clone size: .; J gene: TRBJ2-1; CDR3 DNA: TGTGCCAGCAGCGTAGAGGTCGGGCTCTACAATGAGCAGTTCTTC; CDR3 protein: CASSVEVGLYNEQFF
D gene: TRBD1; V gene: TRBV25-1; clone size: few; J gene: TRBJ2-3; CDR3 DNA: TGTGCCAGCAGCCCCGACTGGGGGACAGGGCACACAGATACGCAGTATTTT; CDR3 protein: CASSPDWGTGHTDTQYF
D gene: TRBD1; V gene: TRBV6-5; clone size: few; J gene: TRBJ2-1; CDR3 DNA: TGTGCCAGCAGTTACTGCGCCGAAGGGACAGGGGTCCACAATGAGCAGTTCTTC; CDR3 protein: CASSYCAEGTGVHNEQFF
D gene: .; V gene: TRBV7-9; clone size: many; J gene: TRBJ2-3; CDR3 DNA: TGTGCCAGCAGCTACCAGGCGGGGCCGAATACGCAGTATTTT; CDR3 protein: CASSYQAGPNTQYF
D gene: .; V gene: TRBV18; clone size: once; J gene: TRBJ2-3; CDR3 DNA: TGTGCCAGCTCACCAAGGAGTACAGGGACTAGCACAGATACGCAGTATTTT; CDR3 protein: CASSPRSTGTSTDTQYF
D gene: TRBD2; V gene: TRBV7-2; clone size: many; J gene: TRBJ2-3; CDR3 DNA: TGTGCCAGCTTAGCGGGGGGGCCAGGAGATACGCAGTATTTT; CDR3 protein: CASLAGGPGDTQYF
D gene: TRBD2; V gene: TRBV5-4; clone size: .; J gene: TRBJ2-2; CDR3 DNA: TGTGCCAGCAGCTCGCCTCTAGCGGGGGGGCTGGAGACCGGGGAGCTGTTTTTT; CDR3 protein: CASSSPLAGGLETGELFF
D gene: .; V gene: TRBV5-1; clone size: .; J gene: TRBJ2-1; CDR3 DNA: TGCGCCAGCAGCTTTGGAGGCGTAGGACCCCCCGGACCCTACAATGAGCAGTTCTTC; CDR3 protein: CASSFGGVGPPGPYNEQFF
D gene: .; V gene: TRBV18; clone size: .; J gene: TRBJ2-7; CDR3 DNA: TGTGCCAGCTCACCACCACACGACGGCTACGAGCAGTACTTC; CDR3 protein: CASSPPHDGYEQYF
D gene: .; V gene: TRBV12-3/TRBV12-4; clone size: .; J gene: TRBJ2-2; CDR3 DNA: TGTGCCAGCAACACCGGAACCGGGGAGCTGTTTTTT; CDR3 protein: CASNTGTGELFF
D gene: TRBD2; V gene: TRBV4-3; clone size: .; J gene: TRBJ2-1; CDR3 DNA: TGCGCCAGCAGCCGATCGACTAGCGGGGGGGCGCAAGAGCAGTTCTTC; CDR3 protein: CASSRSTSGGAQEQFF
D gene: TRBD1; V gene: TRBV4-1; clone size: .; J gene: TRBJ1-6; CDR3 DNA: TGCGCCAGCAGCCATCCCGGGACAGGCACCTCCTATAATTCACCCCTCCACTTT; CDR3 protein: CASSHPGTGTSYNSPLHF
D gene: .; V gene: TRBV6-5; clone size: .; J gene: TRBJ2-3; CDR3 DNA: TGTGCCAGCACTGATAGCAGCACGCAGTATTTT; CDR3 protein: CASTDSSTQYF
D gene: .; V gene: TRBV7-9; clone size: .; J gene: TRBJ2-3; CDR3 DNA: TGTGCCAGCAGCCCCTACTCTAGCACAGATACGCAGTATTTT; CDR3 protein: CASSPYSSTDTQYF
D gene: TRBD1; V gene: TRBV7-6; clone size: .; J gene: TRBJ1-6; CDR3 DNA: TGTGCCAGCAGCGCGGGACAGGGGGTCTATAATTCACCCCTCCACTTT; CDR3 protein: CASSAGQGVYNSPLHF
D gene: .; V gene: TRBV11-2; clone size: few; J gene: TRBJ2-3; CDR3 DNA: TGTGCCAGCAGCTTTTCGCCCTCAAGCACAGATACGCAGTATTTT; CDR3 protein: CASSFSPSSTDTQYF
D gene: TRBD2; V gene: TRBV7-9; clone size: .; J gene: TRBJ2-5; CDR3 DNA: TGTGCCAGCAGCGAGCGGGGGGCTTCGTTCCGAGAGACCCAGTACTTC; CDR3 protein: CASSERGASFRETQYF
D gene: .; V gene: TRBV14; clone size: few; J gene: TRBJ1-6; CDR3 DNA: TGTGCCAGCAGCCAGGGCCAGGGGATTAATTCACCCCTCCACTTT; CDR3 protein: CASSQGQGINSPLHF
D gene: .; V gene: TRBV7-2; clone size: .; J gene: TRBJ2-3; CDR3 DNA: TGTGCCAGCAGCCGGACCGATTACACAGATACGCAGTATTTT; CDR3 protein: CASSRTDYTDTQYF
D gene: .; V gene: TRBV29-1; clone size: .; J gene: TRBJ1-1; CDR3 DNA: TGCATCCCCGTAGGTCAAATGAACACTGAAGCTTTCTTT; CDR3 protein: CIPVGQMNTEAFF
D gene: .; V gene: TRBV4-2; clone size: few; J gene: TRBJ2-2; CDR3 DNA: TGTGCCAGCAGCCCTGGCTCCCCCGGGGAGCTGTTTTTT; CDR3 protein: CASSPGSPGELFF
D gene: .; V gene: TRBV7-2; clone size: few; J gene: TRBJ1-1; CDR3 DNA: TGTGCCAGCAGCCGGAAAATCGGGGCGAACACTGAAGCTTTCTTT; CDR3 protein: CASSRKIGANTEAFF
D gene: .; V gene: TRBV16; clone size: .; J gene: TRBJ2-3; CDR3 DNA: TGTGCCAGCAGCCAACAAGGGATGAGCACAGATACGCAGTATTTT; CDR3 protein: CASSQQGMSTDTQYF